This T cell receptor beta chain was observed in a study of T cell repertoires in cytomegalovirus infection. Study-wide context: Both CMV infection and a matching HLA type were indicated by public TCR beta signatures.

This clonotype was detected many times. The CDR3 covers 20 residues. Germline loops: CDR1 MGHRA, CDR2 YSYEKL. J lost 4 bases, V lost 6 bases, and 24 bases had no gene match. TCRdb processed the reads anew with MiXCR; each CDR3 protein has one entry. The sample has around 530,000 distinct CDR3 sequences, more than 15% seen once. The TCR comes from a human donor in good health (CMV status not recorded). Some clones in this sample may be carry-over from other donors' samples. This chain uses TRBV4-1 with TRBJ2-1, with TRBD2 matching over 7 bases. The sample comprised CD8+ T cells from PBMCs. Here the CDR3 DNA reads TGCGCCAGCAGTCAAAAGTTCAGCCCTCTAGCGGAACCTCTTTACAATGAGCAGTTCTTC. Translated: CASSQKFSPLAEPLYNEQFF.